This record concerns one T cell receptor (beta chain) sequence. Its antigen is unknown. The sample is drawn from a study of T-cell memory formation after mild COVID-19. The V gene end was trimmed by 2 bases and the J gene end by 0 bases; junction bases not matched to a gene: 2. This CDR3 contains 14 residues. CDR1 DFQATT and CDR2 SNEGSKA come from the germline V gene (reference sequence). Findings of the study overall: From day 15 to 85, contracting clones were balanced between CD4 and CD8, whereas later expanders leaned toward CD4+. Pre-infection memory already had some responding clones, implying cross-reactive memory joined. Mainly in CM and EM were contracting CD4+ clones; CD8+ were in EMRA.

Sample barcodes and UMIs were carried by the TCR alpha and TCR beta cDNA libraries that 5'RACE generated with constant-segment primers. TCRdb itself ran the 5' RACE reads through MiXCR, one entry per CDR3 protein. The sample lists around 140,000 distinct CDR3 sequences, roughly a quarter occurring once. The chain recombines TRBV20-1 with TRBJ2-7; 9 bases align to TRBD1. Sequences were obtained from PBMCs or a T cell subset sorted from them (not recorded which). The source of this sequence is an adult woman who had mild COVID-19 (a few samples of this study predate the infection). Cell type and time point are not known. CDR3 in DNA: TGCAGTGCTAGATCGACAGGGGGCTCCTACGAGCAGTACTTC. Its protein product is CSARSTGGSYEQYF.